The rows below give T cell receptor beta chains drawn from one sample of a study of T cells expressing NK-cell markers. Following a re-call of the 5' RACE reads, TCRdb has one entry per CDR3 protein and lacks DNA. The sample holds some 280,000 distinct CDR3 sequences. The sample consisted of blood T cells: a sorted CD56 or NKG2C T cell subset, CD4+ or CD8+ T cells, or bulk PBMC T cells (not recorded which). These receptors came from a man between 18 and 29 years old in good health. Each CDR3 is given with its conserved first and last residue.

V gene: TRBV12-3/TRBV12-4
CDR3 length: 12
J gene: TRBJ2-3
CDR3 protein: CASSFPGRPQYF

V gene: TRBV5-5
CDR3 length: 15
J gene: TRBJ2-5
CDR3 protein: CASTFDPASQETQYF

V gene: TRBV9
CDR3 length: 13
J gene: TRBJ2-4
CDR3 protein: CASSVGGSDIQYF

V gene: TRBV6-1
CDR3 length: 14
J gene: TRBJ2-3
CDR3 protein: CATTKAGGTDTQYF

V gene: TRBV7-9
CDR3 length: 13
J gene: TRBJ2-1
CDR3 protein: CASSLAGTGVKFF

V gene: TRBV5-4
CDR3 length: 14
J gene: TRBJ2-1
CDR3 protein: CASSFPADYNEQFF

V gene: TRBV9
CDR3 length: 15
J gene: TRBJ2-5
CDR3 protein: CASSVGRLGGETQYF

V gene: TRBV6-2/TRBV6-3
CDR3 length: 17
J gene: TRBJ2-7
CDR3 protein: CASKWTSAWGSSYEQYF

V gene: TRBV15
CDR3 length: 15
J gene: TRBJ2-1
CDR3 protein: CATSRAGPGEGEQFF

V gene: TRBV27
CDR3 length: 19
J gene: TRBJ2-3
CDR3 protein: CASSFLTLPGAGDTDTQYF

V gene: TRBV7-2
CDR3 length: 14
J gene: TRBJ2-5
CDR3 protein: CASSSGPNQETQYF

V gene: TRBV19
CDR3 length: 16
J gene: TRBJ1-1
CDR3 protein: CASSIGGTDVNTEAFF

V gene: TRBV6-2/TRBV6-3
CDR3 length: 14
J gene: TRBJ2-5
CDR3 protein: CASGRRTKQETQYF

V gene: TRBV20-1
CDR3 length: 16
J gene: TRBJ2-1
CDR3 protein: CSAQKPPGLALPEQFF

V gene: TRBV11-2
CDR3 length: 17
J gene: TRBJ2-3
CDR3 protein: CASSRLPNGGSTDTQYF

V gene: TRBV12-3/TRBV12-4
CDR3 length: 15
J gene: TRBJ1-5
CDR3 protein: CASPTQGNGGQPQHF

V gene: TRBV19
CDR3 length: 19
J gene: TRBJ2-1
CDR3 protein: CASRGTGGASRLGKNEQFF

V gene: TRBV27
CDR3 length: 14
J gene: TRBJ2-7
CDR3 protein: CAREQGCELGEQYF

V gene: TRBV3-1
CDR3 length: 14
J gene: TRBJ2-5
CDR3 protein: CASSQGTSLETQYF

V gene: TRBV5-1
CDR3 length: 14
J gene: TRBJ2-7
CDR3 protein: CASSLAVGGREQYF

V gene: TRBV7-2
CDR3 length: 15
J gene: TRBJ1-5
CDR3 protein: CASSLVDGSNQPQHF

V gene: TRBV20-1
CDR3 length: 13
J gene: TRBJ2-1
CDR3 protein: CSAPGSSYNEQFF

V gene: TRBV12-3/TRBV12-4
CDR3 length: 14
J gene: TRBJ2-5
CDR3 protein: CASSLGGSRQTQYF

V gene: TRBV5-6
CDR3 length: 14
J gene: TRBJ2-7
CDR3 protein: CASSFGGYSYEQYF

V gene: TRBV19
CDR3 length: 13
J gene: TRBJ2-4
CDR3 protein: CASREDPRDTLHF

V gene: TRBV7-2
CDR3 length: 14
J gene: TRBJ2-6
CDR3 protein: CASSLASGANVLTF

V gene: TRBV6-4
CDR3 length: 14
J gene: TRBJ2-3
CDR3 protein: CASSAAGGPDTQYF

V gene: TRBV5-4
CDR3 length: 15
J gene: TRBJ2-1
CDR3 protein: CASTRGLAGTNEQFF

V gene: TRBV4-2
CDR3 length: 17
J gene: TRBJ2-2
CDR3 protein: CASSQEGLAASTGELFF

V gene: TRBV5-4
CDR3 length: 16
J gene: TRBJ1-1
CDR3 protein: CASSRDRGQRNTEAFF

V gene: TRBV3-1
CDR3 length: 17
J gene: TRBJ1-3
CDR3 protein: CASSQISTEGTGNTIYF

V gene: TRBV5-1
CDR3 length: 12
J gene: TRBJ2-7
CDR3 protein: CASSPPSEEQYF

V gene: TRBV5-1
CDR3 length: 15
J gene: TRBJ1-1
CDR3 protein: CASSLEQGALGEAFF

V gene: TRBV6-6
CDR3 length: 15
J gene: TRBJ2-1
CDR3 protein: CASRPLRTGGDEQFF

V gene: TRBV28
CDR3 length: 13
J gene: TRBJ1-2
CDR3 protein: CASNAGGIYGYTF

V gene: TRBV29-1
CDR3 length: 11
J gene: TRBJ2-1
CDR3 protein: CSVGGPNEQFF

V gene: TRBV4-2
CDR3 length: 14
J gene: TRBJ1-3
CDR3 protein: CASSQNGWGNTIYF

V gene: TRBV6-5
CDR3 length: 18
J gene: TRBJ2-1
CDR3 protein: CASSYSGTSGRRQDEQFF

V gene: TRBV20-1
CDR3 length: 16
J gene: TRBJ2-3
CDR3 protein: CSARVLAGGGTDTQYF

V gene: TRBV29-1
CDR3 length: 15
J gene: TRBJ2-3
CDR3 protein: CSVEVLGRGSDTQYF

V gene: TRBV6-1
CDR3 length: 13
J gene: TRBJ1-2
CDR3 protein: CASRPPGVYGYTF

V gene: TRBV7-2
CDR3 length: 16
J gene: TRBJ2-2
CDR3 protein: CASSVTGISAAGELFF

V gene: TRBV12-3/TRBV12-4
CDR3 length: 13
J gene: TRBJ1-6
CDR3 protein: CASTPGGFSPLHF

V gene: TRBV6-1
CDR3 length: 14
J gene: TRBJ1-1
CDR3 protein: CASRRRGEGTEAFF

V gene: TRBV12-3/TRBV12-4
CDR3 length: 15
J gene: TRBJ2-1
CDR3 protein: CASSLSGTGGDEQFF

V gene: TRBV11-2
CDR3 length: 14
J gene: TRBJ2-3
CDR3 protein: CASSHRTITDTQYF

V gene: TRBV20-1
CDR3 length: 14
J gene: TRBJ2-1
CDR3 protein: CSAREPRSYNEQFF